A single sample is the source of the 8 T cell receptor beta chains below, sequenced in a study of T cells in Graves' hyperthyroidism and ophthalmopathy. Template material for amplifying TCR beta CDR3 regions consisted of RNA transcripts. When the TCR CDR3 underwent first-round RT-PCR, the HTBI primer set was used. TCRdb ran MiXCR on the multiplex PCR reads and lists one entry per CDR3 protein. The sample lists tens of thousands of distinct CDR3 sequences; around 55% were seen once. Material: peripheral blood or thyroid tissue (not recorded which). The receptors come from a man younger than 30 with Graves' hyperthyroidism.

V gene TRBV29-1 combines with J gene TRBJ2-7; possible D gene TRBD1, 5 bases. Per the germline V gene, CDR1 is SQVTM and CDR2 is ANQGSEA. The CDR3 sequence is 11 residues long. The ends were cut back, 7 bases at V and 0 bases at J, with 7 bases in the middle. CDR3: CSAGSSYEQYF. CDR3 DNA: TGCAGCGCAGGGTCCTCCTACGAGCAGTACTTC.

V usage is TRBV2 and J usage is TRBJ2-5; TRBD2 aligns across 8 bases. V shed 6 bases, J shed 2 bases, and the junction held 8 bases outside the gene matches. Germline V gene sequence: CDR1 SNHLY, CDR2 FYNNEI. This CDR3 is built from 15 residues. CDR3 in amino acids: CASSRSTSGQETQYF. In DNA form, the CDR3 reads TGTGCCAGCAGCCGAAGCACTAGCGGACAAGAGACCCAGTACTTC. Drawing the rest from reference TRBV2 and TRBJ2-5, the complete variable domain is EPEVTQTPSHQVTQMGQEVILRCVPISNHLYFYWYRQILGQKVEFLVSFYNNEISEKSEIFDDQFSVERPDGSNFTLKIRSTKLEDSAMYFCASSRSTSGQETQYFGPGTRLLVL.

CDR3 coding DNA: TGTGCCAGCAGCGTAGAGGGTAGCGGGCACTACGAGCAGTACTTC. As protein: CASSVEGSGHYEQYF. J is TRBJ2-7 and V is TRBV9; TRBD2 agrees at 7 bases. J gave up 3 bases and V 0 bases, and 6 bases lay outside the gene matches. The CDR3 spans 15 residues. The germline gives CDR1 SGDLS, CDR2 YYNGEE.

In this sample, this clonotype turned up many times. The genes are TRBV7-2 and TRBJ1-1; no clear D. From germline, CDR1 is SGHTA and CDR2 FQGNSA. Between the trimmed V and J ends, which lost 5 bases and 0 bases, there was a span of 16 bases. The CDR3 spans 16 residues. The CDR3 region is CASSPIEIDMNTEAFF. CDR3 coding DNA: TGTGCCAGCAGCCCGATCGAGATAGATATGAACACTGAAGCTTTCTTT.

V gene TRBV29-1 combines with J gene TRBJ1-2, with TRBD1 identical over 11 bases. The CDR3 has 13 residues. V was pared by 2 bases and J by 8 bases, with 4 bases of the junction left unmatched. The germline V gene has CDR1 SQVTM and CDR2 ANQGSEA. For the CDR3, the DNA is TGCAGCGTTGAAACAGGGACAGGGGGAGGCTACACCTTC. It specifies CSVETGTGGGYTF.

This clonotype turned up a few times. This chain uses TRBV14 with TRBJ2-6; 12 bases fit TRBD1. The length of the CDR3 is 17 residues. Germline values: CDR1 SGHDN, CDR2 FVKESK. V lost 8 bases to trimming and J lost 2 bases; unmatched junction nucleotides: 7. The CDR3 DNA follows: TGTGCCAGCTCACCAGGGACAGGGGGCGCTGGGGCCAACGTCCTGACTTTC. Its translation is CASSPGTGGAGANVLTF.

The CDR3 reads CASSVGTGGQPQHF. The CDR3 nucleotides are TGTGCCAGCAGCGTAGGGACAGGGGGGCAGCCCCAGCATTTT. The chain couples TRBV9 to TRBJ1-5; TRBD1 matches 10 bases. CDR1 is SGDLS, CDR2 YYNGEE, per germline. Trimming took 0 bases from V and 7 from J; bases not matched to a gene: 1. CDR3 length: 14 amino acids.

As regards this clonotype: This may come from a read error, since a much larger clone is one base off. The chain joins TRBV20-1 to TRBJ2-3; 7 nucleotides agree with TRBD1. This CDR3 is 14 amino acids long. The germline CDR1 and CDR2 sequences are DFQATT and SNEGSKA (reference sequence). The CDR3 loop reads CSARGQAGTDTHYF. The DNA of the CDR3 is TGCAGTGCTAGAGGGCAGGCCGGGACAGATACGCATTATTTT.